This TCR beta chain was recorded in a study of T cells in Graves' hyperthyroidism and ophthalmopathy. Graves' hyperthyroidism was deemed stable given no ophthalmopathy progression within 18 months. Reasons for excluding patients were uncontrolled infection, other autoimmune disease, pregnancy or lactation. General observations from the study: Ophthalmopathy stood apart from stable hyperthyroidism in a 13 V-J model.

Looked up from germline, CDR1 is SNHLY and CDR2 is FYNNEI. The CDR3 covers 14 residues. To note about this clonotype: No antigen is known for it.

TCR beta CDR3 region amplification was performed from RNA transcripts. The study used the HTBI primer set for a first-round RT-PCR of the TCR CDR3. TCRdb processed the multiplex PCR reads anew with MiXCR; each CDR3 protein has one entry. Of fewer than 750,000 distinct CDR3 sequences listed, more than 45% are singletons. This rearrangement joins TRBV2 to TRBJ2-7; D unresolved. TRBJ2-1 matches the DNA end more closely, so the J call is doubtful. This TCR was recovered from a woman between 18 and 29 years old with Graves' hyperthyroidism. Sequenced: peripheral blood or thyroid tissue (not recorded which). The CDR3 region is CASSPVTNPYEQFF. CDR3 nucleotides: TGTGCCAGCAGCCCGGTCACAAACCCGTATGAGCAGTTCTTC.